What follows are 29 T cell receptor beta chains derived from one specimen sequenced in a study of T cell changes during pregnancy in multiple sclerosis. Sequencing used immunoSEQ multiplex PCR; TCRdb keeps in-frame clones, though not all of them. The sample includes about 38,000 clones, around 90% seen only once; the top ten take approximately 0.38%. This specimen consisted of CD4+ T cells from peripheral blood mononuclear cells, obtained after pregnancy. These receptors originate from a female donor in good health, enrolled as a control in a pregnancy study.

The J gene is TRBJ1-2, the V gene TRBV27; D perhaps matches TRBD1 (5 bases). Trimming shortened V by 5 bases and J by 2 bases, and 9 bases separated the two germline ends. This CDR3 comprises 13 residues. Germline values: CDR1 MNHEY, CDR2 SMNVEV (reference sequence). This CDR3 reads CASSKTENYGYTF. The CDR3 coding sequence is TGTGCCAGCAGTAAGACAGAAAACTATGGCTACACCTTC.

CDR3 nucleotide sequence: TGTGCCAGCAGCGACCGCGGGGGGGCAAAGTACAATGAGCAGTTCTTC. It specifies CASSDRGGAKYNEQFF. This chain connects TRBV5-4 to TRBJ2-1; 9 bases map to TRBD2. Germline CDR1 SGHNT, CDR2 YYREEE (reference sequence). This CDR3 is 16 amino acids long. Trimming at V came to 4 bases and at J to 4 bases, leaving 9 bases not matched to a gene. Together with reference TRBV5-4 and TRBJ2-1, the CDR3 gives the full variable domain: ETGVTQSPTHLIKTRGQQVTLRCSSQSGHNTVSWYQQALGQGPQFIFQYYREEENGRGNFPPRFSGLQFPNYSSELNVNALELDDSALYLCASSDRGGAKYNEQFFGPGTRLTVL.

The genes are TRBV19 and TRBJ2-5; 12 bases map to TRBD2. Per the germline V gene, CDR1 is LNHDA and CDR2 is SQIVND (reference sequence). V lost 3 bases and J lost 2; bases outside the gene matches: 7. The CDR3 is 17 residues long. In nucleotides, the CDR3 is TGTGCCAGTAGTATGGCCATAGGACTAGCGGGACAAGAGACCCAGTACTTC. It codes for CASSMAIGLAGQETQYF.

The chain uses TRBV30 and TRBJ1-1, with TRBD1 matching over 9 bases. V shed 4 bases and J 1 base; nucleotides not matched to a gene: 7. The CDR3 has 15 residues. Per germline, CDR1 GTSNPN and CDR2 SVGIG (reference sequence). CDR3 in amino acids: CAWKPRDRANTEAFF. The CDR3 coding sequence is TGTGCCTGGAAACCCAGGGACAGGGCGAACACTGAAGCTTTCTTT.

The gene calls are TRBV6-5 and TRBJ1-2; TRBD1 is a possible D gene (5 bases). The germline CDR1 and CDR2 sequences are MNHEY and SVGAGI. This CDR3 is 11 amino acids long. V was clipped by 6 bases and J by 5 bases, with 7 bases between them. CDR3 in DNA: TGTGCCAGCAGCGACAGTTATGGCTACACCTTC. Encoded protein: CASSDSYGYTF.

The V call is TRBV21-1, the J call TRBJ2-7; TRBD1 is taken as the D call from the table, unchecked against the DNA. TRBV21-1 corresponds to a pseudogene. CDR3 length equals 17 residues. DNA for the CDR3: TGTGCCAGCAGCAAAATGTGGAGGACAGGGGTTTCCTACGAGCAGTACTTC. Protein: CASSKMWRTGVSYEQYF.

This clone came up a few times. This sequence joins TRBV18 and TRBJ1-2; weak D call: TRBD1 (6 bases). Germline CDR1 KGHSH, CDR2 LQKENI. This CDR3 region has 15 residues. V was trimmed by 3 bases and J by 1 base, leaving 12 bases between them. DNA for the CDR3: TGTGCCAGCTCACCCTCTCAGGGGCGTAACTATGGCTACACCTTC. This translates into CASSPSQGRNYGYTF. The full variable domain, with the rest looked up from reference TRBV18 and TRBJ1-2, is NAGVMQNPRHLVRRRGQEARLRCSPMKGHSHVYWYRQLPEEGLKFMVYLQKENIIDESGMPKERFSAEFPKEGPSILRIQQVVRGDSAAYFCASSPSQGRNYGYTFGSGTRLTVV.

The chain recombines TRBV10-2 with TRBJ1-3; TRBD1 matches at 8 bases. V lost 4 bases to trimming and J lost 4 bases; unmatched junction nucleotides: 9. The CDR3 length is 16 residues. The germline gives CDR1 WSHSY, CDR2 SAAADI. DNA for the CDR3: TGCGCCAGCAGTGGGCCTGGGACAGGCGGGGGAAACACCATATATTTT. It yields the protein CASSGPGTGGGNTIYF.

In regard to this clone: One end of the junction does not line up with germline, which may come from a read error. The chain carries TRBV4-3 and TRBJ1-1; possibly TRBD1 for D (5 bases). Germline loops: CDR1 LGHNA, CDR2 YSLEER. CDR3 size: 15 residues. Here the CDR3 DNA reads TGCGCCAGCAGCCAGACCCGGGGGTTGAAGACTGAAGCTTTCTTT. Its translation is CASSQTRGLKTEAFF.

CDR3 residues: CASRDRAVNEQFF. CDR3 sequence (DNA): TGTGCCAGCCGGGACAGAGCGGTCAATGAGCAGTTCTTC. The V gene is TRBV19, the J gene TRBJ2-1, with 7 bases aligning to TRBD1. From germline, CDR1 is LNHDA and CDR2 SQIVND (reference sequence). The length of the CDR3 is 13 residues. With 9 bases clipped from V and 6 bases from J, the junction kept 8 bases outside the gene matches.

Details on this clone: Other DNA sequences of this sample code for an identical CDR3. V is TRBV4-1 and J is TRBJ2-3; 12 nucleotides match TRBD2. V trimming: 1 base; J trimming: 7 bases; junction bases outside the gene matches: 6. Looked up from germline, CDR1 is MGHRA and CDR2 is YSYEKL. The length of the CDR3 is 16 residues. The CDR3 protein is CASSQASTSGRNTQYF. CDR3 in DNA: TGCGCCAGCAGCCAAGCCTCAACTAGCGGGAGGAATACGCAGTATTTT.

V and J are TRBV15 and TRBJ2-7; D is unclear. CDR1 is LNHNV, CDR2 YYDKDF, per germline (reference sequence). With 5 bases removed from V and 3 bases from J, the gap between germline ends came to 20 bases. The CDR3 totals 16 residues. DNA of the CDR3: TGTGCCACCAGCCCCCTCGAGAGAGCTGAGTTCTACGAGCAGTACTTC. Translating it yields CATSPLERAEFYEQYF.

The chain recombines TRBV5-1 with TRBJ2-7, with a tentative D call TRBD1 (5 bases). From germline, CDR1 is SGHRS and CDR2 YFSETQ. The CDR3 is 13 amino acids. Trimming removed 7 bases from V and 7 bases from J, with 18 bases in between. CDR3 in DNA: TGCGCCAGCGCCGGGCAGGGAAGATTGGAGCAGTACTTC. This gives the protein CASAGQGRLEQYF.

This clone was seen only once. This rearrangement joins TRBV30 to TRBJ2-7, with 7 nucleotides matching TRBD2. Germline loops: CDR1 GTSNPN, CDR2 SVGIG (reference sequence). Germline trimming cut 0 bases from V and 2 bases from J; bases unmatched to any gene: 10. This CDR3 region has 16 residues. The DNA for the CDR3 is TGTGCCTGGAGTGTCCGGAGCGGGGCCCCCCCCTACGAGCAGTACTTC. As protein: CAWSVRSGAPPYEQYF.

The chain links TRBV30 to TRBJ2-5, with D possibly being TRBD1 (7 bases). Trimming took off 3 bases at V and 2 bases at J, with 16 bases between the two ends. This CDR3 comprises 15 residues. Germline CDR1 GTSNPN, CDR2 SVGIG (reference sequence). This chain's CDR3 is CAWSRGTVLQETQYF. Here the CDR3 DNA reads TGTGCCTGGAGCCGGGGGACAGTCTTACAAGAGACCCAGTACTTC.

The chain carries TRBV7-2 and TRBJ2-7; no reliable D call. Germline-derived CDR1 and CDR2 are SGHTA and FQGNSA. This CDR3 has 13 amino acids. Deletions cut 2 bases from V and 2 bases from J, with 7 bases between. The CDR3 DNA reads as TGTGCCAGCAGCTTATACAGACCCTACGAGCAGTACTTC. As protein: CASSLYRPYEQYF.

V and J are TRBV30 and TRBJ1-2; weak D call: TRBD1 (5 bases). Per germline, CDR1 GTSNPN and CDR2 SVGIG (reference sequence). With 2 bases removed from V and 1 base from J, the gap between germline ends came to 11 bases. CDR3 length: 14 amino acids. CDR3 sequence reads: CAWSRKQVNYGYTF. For the CDR3, the DNA is TGTGCCTGGAGTAGGAAACAGGTTAACTATGGCTACACCTTC.

The chain uses TRBV30 and TRBJ1-3; tentative D call: TRBD1 (5 bases). The germline V gene encodes CDR1 GTSNPN and CDR2 SVGIG (reference sequence). The length of the CDR3 is 13 residues. The CDR3: CAGLGGGRDTIYF. The CDR3 coding sequence is TGTGCGGGCCTCGGGGGTGGGAGGGACACCATATATTTT.

The chain combines TRBV25-1 with TRBJ1-6; TRBD1 agrees at 7 bases. CDR3 length: 15 amino acids. Germline CDR1 and CDR2: MGHDK and SYGVNS. J was trimmed by 6 bases and V by 7 bases; bases with no gene match: 9. CDR3 DNA: TGTGCCAGCAACAGGGGCACCTATCCTAATTCACCCCTCCACTTT. Its translation is CASNRGTYPNSPLHF.

The gene calls are TRBV10-2 and TRBJ1-1; D may be TRBD1 (5 bases). V lost 6 bases, J lost 4 bases, and 9 bases lay in between. Per germline, CDR1 WSHSY and CDR2 SAAADI. The CDR3 totals 12 residues. DNA for the CDR3: TGCGCCAGCAGGGCGGGGGGCACTGAAGCTTTCTTT. It is translated as CASRAGGTEAFF.

The chain carries TRBV11-2 and TRBJ2-6; TRBD2 might be the D (5 bases). The germline V gene encodes CDR1 SGHAT and CDR2 FQNNGV. Deletions cut 4 bases from V and 0 bases from J, with 10 bases between. The CDR3 sequence is 16 residues long. The CDR3 nucleotides are TGTGCCAGCAGCTCCGGACTGAGCTCTGGGGCCAACGTCCTGACTTTC. This translates into CASSSGLSSGANVLTF.

The chain is built from TRBV7-9 and TRBJ1-4; D remains ambiguous. CDR3 length equals 15 residues. Deletions cut 1 base from V and 5 bases from J, with 11 bases between. Germline CDR1 SEHNR, CDR2 FQNEAQ (reference sequence). The CDR3 DNA is TGTGCCAGCAGCTTAGATGGGCGGGAAAATGAAAAACTGTTTTTT. Amino acids: CASSLDGRENEKLFF. Filled out from reference TRBV7-9 and TRBJ1-4, the complete variable domain reads DTGVSQNPRHKITKRGQNVTFRCDPISEHNRLYWYRQTLGQGPEFLTYFQNEAQLEKSRLLSDRFSAERPKGSFSTLEIQRTEQGDSAMYLCASSLDGRENEKLFFGSGTQLSVL.

The chain couples TRBV19 to TRBJ1-3; the match to TRBD1 covers 9 bases. Unmatched junction bases numbered 2, after V lost 6 bases and J lost 2 bases. This CDR3 is 14 amino acids long. Germline assignment: CDR1 LNHDA and CDR2 SQIVND (reference sequence). CDR3 DNA sequence: TGTGCCAGTAGGACAGGGGGACCTGGAAACACCATATATTTT. Translated: CASRTGGPGNTIYF.

This clone was seen once. The chain carries TRBV5-1 and TRBJ1-6, with 10 bases identical to TRBD1. The trim removed 6 bases at V and 10 bases at J, leaving 10 bases unmatched. Looked up from germline, CDR1 is SGHRS and CDR2 is YFSETQ. The CDR3 is made up of 15 amino acids. CDR3 nucleotide sequence: TGCGCCAGCACCTCGGGACAGGGGTTTGAATCACCCCTCCACTTT. Its protein is CASTSGQGFESPLHF.

This chain uses TRBV7-7 with TRBJ2-3; TRBD1 matches at 11 bases. This CDR3 is built from 15 residues. CDR1 is SSHAT, CDR2 FNYEAQ, per germline (reference sequence). The ends lost 5 bases at V and 3 bases at J; junction bases unmatched: 4. CDR3 region: CASSPGDRGTDTQYF. DNA of the CDR3: TGTGCCAGCAGCCCCGGGGACAGGGGGACAGATACGCAGTATTTT.

The chain links TRBV5-1 to TRBJ2-3; 13 bases agree with TRBD2. The V segment lost 1 base and the J segment 2 bases; nucleotides outside the gene matches: 10. Looked up from germline, CDR1 is SGHRS and CDR2 is YFSETQ. This CDR3 has 19 residues. CDR3 residues: CASSLTPPTSGRYTDTQYF. The CDR3 coding sequence is TGCGCCAGCAGCTTGACCCCACCGACTAGCGGGAGGTACACAGATACGCAGTATTTT.

V and J are TRBV6-5 and TRBJ2-5; 11 bases are a match to TRBD2. Germline CDR1 MNHEY, CDR2 SVGAGI. The CDR3 length is 15 residues. Germline trimming cut 5 bases from V and 4 bases from J; bases unmatched to any gene: 6. CDR3: CASSPTSGIRETQYF. CDR3 DNA sequence: TGTGCCAGCAGTCCGACTAGCGGGATAAGAGAGACCCAGTACTTC.

The chain couples TRBV18 to TRBJ2-4; D is perhaps TRBD2 (6 bases). V lost 3 bases to trimming and J lost 3 bases, with 15 bases between them. The CDR3 is 16 amino acids. CDR1 and CDR2 (germline): KGHSH, LQKENI. The CDR3 loop reads CASSPLASVDKNIQYF. The CDR3 DNA follows: TGTGCCAGCTCACCTTTGGCTAGCGTAGACAAAAACATTCAGTACTTC.

This clone was picked up one time. V and J are TRBV5-1 and TRBJ2-5; the match to TRBD2 covers 14 bases. The CDR3 runs to 18 residues. V dropped 0 bases and J dropped 1; count of bases not matched to a gene: 5. From germline, CDR1 is SGHRS and CDR2 YFSETQ. CDR3 coding DNA: TGCGCCAGCAGCTTGGGGGGACTAGCGGGAGTAGCCCAAGAGACCCAGTACTTC. Translation: CASSLGGLAGVAQETQYF.